The clone carrying this T cell receptor beta chain was seen only a few times. Other DNA sequences in this sample translate to the same CDR3. Original processing methods: Amplifying reference gene primers gave estimates of nucleated cell counts. TCRdb's copy holds only in-frame clones and misses some; the assay was immunoSEQ multiplex PCR. The V and J calls and clone size are taken from that table; D and trimming were inferred from the DNA. The sample has fewer than 90,000 clones, about 85% seen once. The source of the sample is a study of blood T cell repertoires in COVID-19. Background on the study: Researchers got acute and convalescent COVID-19 samples from the United States, Italy and Spain. PBMCs, B-cell-depleted T cells, or T cells provided the cDNA or gDNA that made up the material.

Trimming removed 6 bases from V and 0 bases from J, with 6 bases in between. Germline V gene sequence: CDR1 SQVTM, CDR2 ANQGSEA. This CDR3 spans 11 amino acids. Sequences were obtained from peripheral blood. This receptor was obtained from a man aged 65 to 79 with active COVID-19. The V call is TRBV29-1, the J call TRBJ2-7; D gene uncertain. CDR3 DNA: TGCAGCGTGGCAGACTCCTACGAGCAGTACTTC. Its protein is CSVADSYEQYF.